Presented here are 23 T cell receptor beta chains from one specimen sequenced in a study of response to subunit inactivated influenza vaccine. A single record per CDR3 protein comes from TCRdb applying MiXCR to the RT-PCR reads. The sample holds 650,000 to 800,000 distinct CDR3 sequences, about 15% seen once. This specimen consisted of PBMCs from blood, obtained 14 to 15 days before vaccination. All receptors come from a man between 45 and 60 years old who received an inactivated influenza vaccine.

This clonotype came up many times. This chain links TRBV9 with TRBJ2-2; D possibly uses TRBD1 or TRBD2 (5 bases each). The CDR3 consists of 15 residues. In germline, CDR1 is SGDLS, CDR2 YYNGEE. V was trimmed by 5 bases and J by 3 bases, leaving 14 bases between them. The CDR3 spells CASSLRDAYTGELFF. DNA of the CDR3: TGTGCCAGCAGTCTCCGGGACGCATACACCGGGGAGCTGTTTTTT. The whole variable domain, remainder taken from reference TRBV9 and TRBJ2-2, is DSGVTQTPKHLITATGQRVTLRCSPRSGDLSVYWYQQSLDQGLQFLIQYYNGEERAKGNILERFSAQQFPDLHSELNLSSLELGDSALYFCASSLRDAYTGELFFGEGSRLTVL.

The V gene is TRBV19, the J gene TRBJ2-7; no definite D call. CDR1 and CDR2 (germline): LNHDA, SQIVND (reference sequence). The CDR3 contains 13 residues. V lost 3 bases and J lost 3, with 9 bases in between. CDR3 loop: CASSMGLIYEQYF. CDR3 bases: TGTGCCAGTAGTATGGGTTTAATCTACGAGCAGTACTTC. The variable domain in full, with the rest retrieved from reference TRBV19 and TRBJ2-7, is DGGITQSPKYLFRKEGQNVTLSCEQNLNHDAMYWYRQDPGQGLRLIYYSQIVNDFQKGDIAEGYSVSREKKESFPLTVTSAQKNPTAFYLCASSMGLIYEQYFGPGTRLTVT.

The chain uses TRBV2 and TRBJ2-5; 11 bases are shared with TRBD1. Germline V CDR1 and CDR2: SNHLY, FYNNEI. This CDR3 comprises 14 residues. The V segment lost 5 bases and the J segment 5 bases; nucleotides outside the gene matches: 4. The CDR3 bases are TGTGCCAGCAGTCGGGACAGGGGGTTTGAGACCCAGTACTTC. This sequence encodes CASSRDRGFETQYF.

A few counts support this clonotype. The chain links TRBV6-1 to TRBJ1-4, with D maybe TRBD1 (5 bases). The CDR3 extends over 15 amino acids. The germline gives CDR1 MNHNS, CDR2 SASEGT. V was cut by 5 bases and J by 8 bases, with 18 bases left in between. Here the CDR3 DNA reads TGTGCCAGCAGTCCCCTCGAGGGGTTAAGGGAAAAACTGTTTTTT. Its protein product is CASSPLEGLREKLFF.

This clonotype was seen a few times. This chain's CDR3 is CASKGRQNYGYTF. The CDR3 DNA reads TGTGCCAGCAAAGGAAGACAGAACTATGGCTACACCTTC. The chain has TRBV7-2 and TRBJ1-2; TRBD1 might be the D (5 bases). CDR1 is SGHTA and CDR2 is FQGNSA in the germline V gene. The V end was cut by 7 bases, the J end by 2 bases, with 11 bases between. The CDR3 runs to 13 residues.

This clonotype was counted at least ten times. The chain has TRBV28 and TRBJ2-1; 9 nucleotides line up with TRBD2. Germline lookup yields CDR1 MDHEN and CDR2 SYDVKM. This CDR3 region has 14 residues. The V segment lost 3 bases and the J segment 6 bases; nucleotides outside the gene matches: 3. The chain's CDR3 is CASSFAGGVNEQFF. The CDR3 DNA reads TGTGCCAGCAGTTTTGCGGGAGGGGTCAATGAGCAGTTCTTC.

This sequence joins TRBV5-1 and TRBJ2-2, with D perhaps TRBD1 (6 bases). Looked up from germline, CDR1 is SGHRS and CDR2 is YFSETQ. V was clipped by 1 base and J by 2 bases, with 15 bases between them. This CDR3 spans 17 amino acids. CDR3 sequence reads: CASSLTPRTANTGELFF. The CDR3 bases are TGCGCCAGCAGCTTGACGCCTAGGACAGCTAACACCGGGGAGCTGTTTTTT. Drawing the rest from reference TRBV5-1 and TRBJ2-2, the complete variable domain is KAGVTQTPRYLIKTRGQQVTLSCSPISGHRSVSWYQQTPGQGLQFLFEYFSETQRNKGNFPGRFSGRQFSNSRSEMNVSTLELGDSALYLCASSLTPRTANTGELFFGEGSRLTVL.

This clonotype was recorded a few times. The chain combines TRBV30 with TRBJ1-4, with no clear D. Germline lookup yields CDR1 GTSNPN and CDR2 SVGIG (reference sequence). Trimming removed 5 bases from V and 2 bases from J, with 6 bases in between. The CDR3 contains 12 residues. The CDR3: CAWGMTNEKLFF. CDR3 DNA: TGTGCCTGGGGTATGACTAATGAAAAACTGTTTTTT.

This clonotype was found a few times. The CDR3: CASSQQPGSITEAFF. CDR3 DNA: TGTGCCAGCAGTCAACAGCCGGGAAGTATCACTGAAGCTTTCTTT. The chain employs TRBV6-1 and TRBJ1-1; D uncertain. This CDR3 spans 15 amino acids. Per germline, CDR1 MNHNS and CDR2 SASEGT. V was clipped by 5 bases and J by 4 bases, with 17 bases between them.

Here the CDR3 DNA reads TGTGCCAGCAGCTTACCGCCTAGCGGGGGCACAGATACGCAGTATTTT. Translated, it gives CASSLPPSGGTDTQYF. V is TRBV7-9 and J is TRBJ2-3; 9 positions match TRBD2. The V gene's germline CDR1 is SEHNR and CDR2 FQNEAQ (reference sequence). V lost 2 bases, J lost 1 base, and 4 bases stayed unmatched. The CDR3 length is 16 residues.

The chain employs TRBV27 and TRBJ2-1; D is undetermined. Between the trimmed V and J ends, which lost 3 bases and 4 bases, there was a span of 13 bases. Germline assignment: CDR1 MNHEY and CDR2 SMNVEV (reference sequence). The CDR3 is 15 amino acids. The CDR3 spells CASSFSQAVYNEQFF. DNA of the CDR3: TGTGCCAGCAGTTTCAGTCAGGCGGTTTACAATGAGCAGTTCTTC.

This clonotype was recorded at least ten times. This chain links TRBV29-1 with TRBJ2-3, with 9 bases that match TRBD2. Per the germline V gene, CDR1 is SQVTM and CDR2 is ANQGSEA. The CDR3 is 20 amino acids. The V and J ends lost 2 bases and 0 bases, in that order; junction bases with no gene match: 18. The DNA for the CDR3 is TGCAGCGTTGAATTTCGTGCGGGAGGGCCAGAGGTAACAAGCACAGATACGCAGTATTTT. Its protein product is CSVEFRAGGPEVTSTDTQYF.

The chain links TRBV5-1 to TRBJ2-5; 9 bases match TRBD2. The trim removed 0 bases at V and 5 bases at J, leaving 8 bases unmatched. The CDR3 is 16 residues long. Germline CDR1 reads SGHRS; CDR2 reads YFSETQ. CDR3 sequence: CASSLGVAGVRETQYF. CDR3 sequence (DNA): TGCGCCAGCAGCTTGGGAGTAGCGGGAGTGCGGGAGACCCAGTACTTC.

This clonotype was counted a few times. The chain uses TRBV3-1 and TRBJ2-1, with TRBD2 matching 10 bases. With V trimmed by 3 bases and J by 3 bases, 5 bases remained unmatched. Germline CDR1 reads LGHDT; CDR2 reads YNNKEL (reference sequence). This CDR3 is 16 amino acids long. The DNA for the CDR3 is TGTGCCAGCAGCCAGGCCGCTAGCGGGAGCTACAATGAGCAGTTCTTC. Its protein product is CASSQAASGSYNEQFF.

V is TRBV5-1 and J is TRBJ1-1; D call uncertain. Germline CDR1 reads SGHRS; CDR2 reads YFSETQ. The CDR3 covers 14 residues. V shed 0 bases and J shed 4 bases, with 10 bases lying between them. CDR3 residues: CASSLDGVSTEAFF. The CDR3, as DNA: TGCGCCAGCAGCTTGGACGGGGTCTCCACTGAAGCTTTCTTT.

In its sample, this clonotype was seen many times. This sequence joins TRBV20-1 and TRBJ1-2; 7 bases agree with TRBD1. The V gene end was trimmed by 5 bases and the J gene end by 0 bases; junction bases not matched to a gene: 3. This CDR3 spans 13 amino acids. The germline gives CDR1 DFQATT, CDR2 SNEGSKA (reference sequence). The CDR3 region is CSASDRTNYGYTF. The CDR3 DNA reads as TGCAGTGCTTCGGACAGGACTAACTATGGCTACACCTTC.

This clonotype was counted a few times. DNA for the CDR3: TGCGCCAGCAGCCATCGGTGGGCTAGCGGGAGGCGCACAGATACGCAGTATTTT. It codes for CASSHRWASGRRTDTQYF. V gene TRBV4-3 combines with J gene TRBJ2-3, with TRBD2 matching 11 bases. Germline-derived CDR1 and CDR2 are LGHNA and YSLEER. Trimming at V came to 3 bases and at J to 1 base, leaving 9 bases not matched to a gene. The CDR3 totals 18 residues.

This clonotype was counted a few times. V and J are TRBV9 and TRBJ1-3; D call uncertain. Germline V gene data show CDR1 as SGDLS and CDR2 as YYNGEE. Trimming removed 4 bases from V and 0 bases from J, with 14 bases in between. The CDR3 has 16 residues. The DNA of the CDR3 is TGTGCCAGCAGCCCTCACAGATCCAGCTCTGGAAACACCATATATTTT. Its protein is CASSPHRSSSGNTIYF.

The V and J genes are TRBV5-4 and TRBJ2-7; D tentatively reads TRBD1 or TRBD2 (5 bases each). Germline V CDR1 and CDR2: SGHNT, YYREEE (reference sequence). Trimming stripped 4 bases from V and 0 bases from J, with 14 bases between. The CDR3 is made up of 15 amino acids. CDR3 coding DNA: TGTGCCAGCAGCCGGGACGACCTGAGCTCCTACGAGCAGTACTTC. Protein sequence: CASSRDDLSSYEQYF.

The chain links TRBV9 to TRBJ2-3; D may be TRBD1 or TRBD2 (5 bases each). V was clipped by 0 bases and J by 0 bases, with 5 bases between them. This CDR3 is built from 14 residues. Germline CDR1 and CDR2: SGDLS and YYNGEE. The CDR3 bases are TGTGCCAGCAGCGTAGGGGACAGCACAGATACGCAGTATTTT. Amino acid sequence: CASSVGDSTDTQYF.

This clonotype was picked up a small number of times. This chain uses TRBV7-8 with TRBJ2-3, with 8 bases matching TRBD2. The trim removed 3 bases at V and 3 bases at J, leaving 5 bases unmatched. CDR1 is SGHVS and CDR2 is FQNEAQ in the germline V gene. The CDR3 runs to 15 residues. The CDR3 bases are TGTGCCAGCAGCTTCGGGGCGGGAGGAACAGATACGCAGTATTTT. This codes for CASSFGAGGTDTQYF.

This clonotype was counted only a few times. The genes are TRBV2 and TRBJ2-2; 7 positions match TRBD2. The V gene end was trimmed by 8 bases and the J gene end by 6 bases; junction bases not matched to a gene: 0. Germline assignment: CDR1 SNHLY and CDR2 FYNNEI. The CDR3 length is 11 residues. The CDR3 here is CASGGAGELFF. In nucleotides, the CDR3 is TGTGCCAGCGGGGGGGCCGGGGAGCTGTTTTTT.

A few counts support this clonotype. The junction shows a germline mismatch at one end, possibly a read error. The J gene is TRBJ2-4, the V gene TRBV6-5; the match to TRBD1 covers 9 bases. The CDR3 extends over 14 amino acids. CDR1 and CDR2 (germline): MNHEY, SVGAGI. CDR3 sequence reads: CASSFTGGANIQYF. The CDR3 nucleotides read TGTGCCAGCAGTTTCACAGGGGGCGCGAACATTCAGTACTTT.